The 20 T cell receptor beta chains below were found in one sample sequenced in a study of human T cells and chemical hapten exposure. Time point given: pre-sensitization, week 0. Treatment described: therapeutic diphenylcyclopropenone sensitization with weekly scalp DPC. The study extracted total RNA from unfractionated whole blood. TCRdb reprocessed the RACE reads with MiXCR, giving one entry per CDR3 protein. The table shows over 50,000 distinct CDR3 sequences, with around a tenth occurring only once. Sequencing used whole blood, obtained in connection with sensitization to the hapten diphenylcyclopropenone (DPC). The receptors stem from a woman younger than 45 with alopecia areata. Some clones in this sample may be carry-over from other donors' samples.

V and J are TRBV12-3 or TRBV12-4 and TRBJ2-1; possible D gene TRBD2, 6 bases. There are 14 residues in the CDR3. V dropped 8 bases and J dropped 8 bases, with 19 bases sitting between them. The CDR3 is CASGVGTYRDEQFF. The DNA of the CDR3 is TGTGCCAGCGGAGTGGGGACTTACCGGGATGAGCAGTTCTTC.

CDR3 sequence (DNA): TGTGCCAGCAGATCGAGGGGGAACTACAATGAGCAGTTCTTC. Protein sequence: CASRSRGNYNEQFF. V usage is TRBV7-2 and J usage is TRBJ2-1; D possibly corresponds to TRBD1 (6 bases). The CDR3 runs to 14 residues. From germline, CDR1 is SGHTA and CDR2 FQGNSA. V dropped 6 bases and J dropped 3 bases, with 12 bases sitting between them.

The chain combines TRBV7-2 with TRBJ1-2, with 11 bases that match TRBD1. This CDR3 spans 15 amino acids. Trimming removed 4 bases from V and 4 bases from J; junction bases left unmatched: 5. Germline CDR1 is SGHTA and CDR2 is FQGNSA. This CDR3 reads CASSSRTGGGYGYTF. In nucleotides, the CDR3 is TGTGCCAGCAGCTCCAGGACAGGGGGCGGCTATGGCTACACCTTC.

The V gene is TRBV28, the J gene TRBJ1-1; D is perhaps TRBD1 (5 bases). The germline CDR1 and CDR2 sequences are MDHEN and SYDVKM. Trimming removed 8 bases at V and 1 base at J, with 5 bases between. The CDR3 has 11 amino acids. The CDR3 sequence is CASGQNTEAFF. The CDR3 DNA follows: TGTGCCAGCGGACAGAACACTGAAGCTTTCTTT.

This clonotype showed up just a few times. The rearrangement joins TRBV12-3 or TRBV12-4 to TRBJ2-1, with 7 bases lining up with TRBD2. This CDR3 contains 14 residues. The J segment lost 9 bases and the V segment lost 7 bases, leaving 12 bases of the junction unmatched. CDR3 DNA: TGTGCCAGCAATCCCCAAAGCGGGGTCTCTGAGCAGTTCTTC. Protein: CASNPQSGVSEQFF.

This clonotype was detected ten times or more. This rearrangement joins TRBV29-1 to TRBJ1-5, with D possibly matching TRBD1 (5 bases). CDR1 SQVTM and CDR2 ANQGSEA come from the germline V gene. The CDR3 has 13 amino acids. Between the trimmed V and J ends, which lost 3 bases and 4 bases, there was a span of 10 bases. The CDR3 region has the DNA TGCAGCGTTGAGGGGGGGGGGAATCAGCCCCAGCATTTT. It specifies CSVEGGGNQPQHF.

This rearrangement joins TRBV6-6 to TRBJ1-1; D might be TRBD1 (6 bases). Per the germline V gene, CDR1 is MNHNY and CDR2 is SVGAGI (reference sequence). With 3 bases removed from V and 2 bases from J, the gap between germline ends came to 13 bases. The CDR3 totals 15 residues. CDR3 in amino acids: CASSYNGGGNTEAFF. DNA of the CDR3: TGTGCCAGCAGTTATAACGGAGGGGGAAACACTGAAGCTTTCTTT.

This clonotype was found once. With a much larger clone just one base away, this may be a read error. The rearrangement uses TRBV15 and TRBJ2-1; D is possibly TRBD1 (7 bases). The CDR3 runs to 15 residues. The germline gives CDR1 LNHNV, CDR2 YYDKDF (reference sequence). The CDR3 sequence: CAASKNRGGYNEQFF. As DNA, the CDR3 is TGTGCCGCCAGCAAAAACAGGGGAGGCTACAATGAGCAGTTCTTC.

This clonotype was counted ten times or more. The rearrangement joins TRBV2 to TRBJ2-3; the D gene could be TRBD1 or TRBD2 (5 bases each). V was pared by 10 bases and J by 4 bases, with 21 bases between. The CDR3 totals 15 residues. Germline V gene data show CDR1 as SNHLY and CDR2 as FYNNEI. The CDR3 protein is CAKTGTRRRPDTQYF. The DNA of the CDR3 is TGTGCCAAAACCGGGACCAGACGACGCCCAGATACGCAGTATTTT.

This clonotype was counted a few times. The chain uses TRBV27 and TRBJ1-5, with D possibly matching TRBD1 (6 bases). CDR1 MNHEY and CDR2 SMNVEV come from the germline V gene (reference sequence). V was shortened by 8 bases and J by 7 bases, with 18 bases between the two germline ends. The CDR3 spans 14 residues. The CDR3, as DNA: TGTGCCAGCGGCTATGGGGGGGCAGGGCAGCCCCAGCATTTT. Translated, it gives CASGYGGAGQPQHF.

This clonotype has more than one count but fewer than ten. The gene calls are TRBV30 and TRBJ2-7; TRBD2 aligns across 13 bases. The CDR3 sequence is 15 residues long. After removal of 3 bases from V and 6 bases from J, the junction contained 8 bases not matched to a gene. Germline V gene lookup returns CDR1 GTSNPN and CDR2 SVGIG (reference sequence). The CDR3 region is CAWRRRTSGGSEQYF. The DNA for the CDR3 is TGTGCCTGGAGGCGTAGGACTAGCGGGGGCTCCGAGCAGTACTTC.

In this sample, this clonotype turned up many times. V gene TRBV29-1 combines with J gene TRBJ1-1; D gene unclear. V was trimmed by 1 base and J by 1 base, leaving 7 bases between them. This CDR3 is 13 amino acids long. Germline V gives CDR1 SQVTM, CDR2 ANQGSEA. The CDR3 DNA follows: TGCAGCGTTGAAGGCCAGGAGAACACTGAAGCTTTCTTT. Translation: CSVEGQENTEAFF.

This clonotype was detected ten times or more. The chain couples TRBV6-2 or TRBV6-3 to TRBJ2-1; D is perhaps TRBD2 (6 bases). Trimming stripped 6 bases from V and 0 bases from J, with 9 bases between. CDR1 is MNHEY, CDR2 SVGEGT, per germline. The CDR3 contains 14 residues. The CDR3: CASRRDPSYNEQFF. The CDR3 coding sequence is TGTGCCAGCAGGCGGGACCCCTCCTACAATGAGCAGTTCTTC.

The chain combines TRBV28 with TRBJ1-2, with a weak D call TRBD1 (5 bases). Trimming removed 5 bases at V and 1 base at J, with 11 bases between. The CDR3 has 14 residues. CDR1 is MDHEN and CDR2 is SYDVKM in the germline V gene. DNA for the CDR3: TGTGCCAGCAGTATGGCAGGGAGTAACTATGGCTACACCTTC. The encoded protein is CASSMAGSNYGYTF.

This clonotype was picked up many times. The chain combines TRBV6-2 or TRBV6-3 with TRBJ1-1; D is undetermined. V lost 3 bases, J lost 1 base, and 6 bases lay in between. The CDR3 is 13 amino acids. Germline CDR1 reads MNHEY; CDR2 reads SVGEGT. The CDR3 spells CASSYTRNTEAFF. CDR3 in DNA: TGTGCCAGCAGTTATACCAGGAACACTGAAGCTTTCTTT.

This clonotype was observed many times. The J gene is TRBJ1-5, the V gene TRBV7-2; D not certain. V was clipped by 2 bases and J by 8 bases, with 19 bases between them. Germline loops: CDR1 SGHTA, CDR2 FQGNSA. The CDR3 is made up of 16 amino acids. The CDR3 DNA sequence: TGTGCCAGCAGCTTAACATCTTTGGGCCCTGTTGAGCCCCAGCATTTT. As protein: CASSLTSLGPVEPQHF.

The chain joins TRBV5-1 to TRBJ2-3; D gene unclear. Trimming took off 0 bases at V and 3 bases at J, with 11 bases between the two ends. From germline, CDR1 is SGHRS and CDR2 YFSETQ. CDR3 length: 15 amino acids. The CDR3: CASSLEAERTDTQYF. The DNA of the CDR3 is TGCGCCAGCAGCTTGGAAGCAGAGAGGACAGATACGCAGTATTTT.

This clonotype was picked up a small number of times. The gene calls are TRBV7-9 and TRBJ1-2; 7 bases match TRBD1. CDR3 size: 18 residues. J lost 0 bases, V lost 6 bases, and 16 bases had no gene match. The germline gives CDR1 SEHNR, CDR2 FQNEAQ (reference sequence). CDR3 amino acids: CASSGGGWALDSNYGYTF. CDR3 nucleotides: TGTGCCAGCAGTGGAGGGGGCTGGGCCTTAGACTCTAACTATGGCTACACCTTC.

The table lists this clonotype with a few counts. The chain is built from TRBV9 and TRBJ2-5, with no clear D. V lost 4 bases and J lost 5, with 12 bases in between. CDR1 SGDLS and CDR2 YYNGEE come from the germline V gene. The CDR3 sequence is 13 residues long. This CDR3 reads CASSTSSFETQYF. CDR3 nucleotide sequence: TGTGCCAGCAGCACCTCTAGTTTTGAGACCCAGTACTTC.

The rearrangement joins TRBV7-2 to TRBJ2-7; D call uncertain. Looked up from germline, CDR1 is SGHTA and CDR2 is FQGNSA. The CDR3 contains 17 residues. V was cut by 5 bases and J by 7 bases, with 27 bases left in between. Here the CDR3 reads CASSRWARATSSREQYF. CDR3 nucleotide sequence: TGTGCCAGCAGCCGTTGGGCTCGGGCTACCTCCTCGAGGGAGCAGTACTTC. The whole variable domain, remainder taken from reference TRBV7-2 and TRBJ2-7, is GAGVSQSPSNKVTEKGKDVELRCDPISGHTALYWYRQSLGQGLEFLIYFQGNSAPDKSGLPSDRFSAERTGGSVSTLTIQRTQQEDSAVYLCASSRWARATSSREQYFGPGTRLTVT.